This record covers a single T cell receptor beta chain. Its antigen remains unknown. The authors reverse transcribed roughly 0.5 to 1 ug RNA with random hexamers. TCR beta CDR3 was amplified by immunoSEQ covering 54 Vbeta and 13 Jbeta. MiXCR, run by TCRdb on the immunoSEQ multiplex PCR reads, gives a single entry per CDR3 protein. The sample lists approximately 150,000 distinct CDR3 sequences, 80% to 85% seen once, with roughly 0.5% in the top ten. The CDR3 is 14 residues long. V gave up 4 bases and J gave up 0 bases; unmatched junction bases: 3. Germline V CDR1 and CDR2: MNHEY, SMNVEV (reference sequence). This sample was taken from a study of CD8 T cells in Susac syndrome. The study's findings and limits: As acknowledged by the study, its TCR sequencing and HLA analysis included a relatively small number of individuals.

TCR beta sequences were obtained from blood CD8+ and CD4+ T cells. It was negative isolation that provided the CD8+ and CD4+ T cells, whereas TEMRA cells were enriched by FACS. This receptor was identified in a human donor with multiple sclerosis. This sequence joins TRBV27 and TRBJ2-7; TRBD1 aligns across 7 bases. The sequencing sample was made of CD8+ T cells from PBMCs. The CDR3 loop is CASSSAGGSYEQYF. The CDR3 DNA reads as TGTGCCAGCAGTTCTGCAGGGGGCTCCTACGAGCAGTACTTC.